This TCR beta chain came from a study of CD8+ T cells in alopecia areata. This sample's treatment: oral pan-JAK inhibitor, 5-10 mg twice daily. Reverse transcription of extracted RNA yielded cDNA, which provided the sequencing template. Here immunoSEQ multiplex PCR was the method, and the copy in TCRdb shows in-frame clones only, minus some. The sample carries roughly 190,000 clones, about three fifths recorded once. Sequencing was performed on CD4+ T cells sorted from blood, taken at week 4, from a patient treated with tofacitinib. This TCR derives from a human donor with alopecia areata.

The CDR3 sequence: CASSFERGETQYF. As DNA, the CDR3 is TGTGCCAGCAGCTTCGAGCGGGGAGAGACCCAGTACTTC. This chain joins TRBV13 and TRBJ2-5; TRBD2 matches 7 bases. With V trimmed by 3 bases and J by 4 bases, 2 bases remained unmatched. Germline V gene lookup returns CDR1 PRHDT and CDR2 FYEKMQ (reference sequence). The CDR3 loop spans 13 amino acids.